This entry lists 8 T cell receptor beta chains sequenced from one sample in a study of Ad26.COV2.S vaccination and SARS-CoV-2 variants. Libraries were prepared by immunoSEQ multiplex PCR; TCRdb keeps only in-frame clonotypes and omits some of them. The sample consists of some 450,000 clones, about nine tenths of them appearing once. This sample's treatment: 15 to 20 received Ad26.COV2.S at low or high dose, single or two shots; roughly five received placebo; per-sample allocation not given. Each sample was drawn 63 days after the first injection (of vaccine or placebo). Sequenced here: peripheral blood, sampled in a trial of Ad26.COV2.S vaccine versus placebo. The receptors here all came from a person aged 18-65 years who received the Ad26.COV2.S COVID-19 vaccine or a placebo.

The rearrangement uses TRBV5-4 and TRBJ2-7; 8 bases align to TRBD2. CDR1 and CDR2 from the germline V gene are SGHNT and YYREEE (reference sequence). The CDR3 loop spans 14 amino acids. V gave up 3 bases and J gave up 3 bases; unmatched junction bases: 5. The DNA for the CDR3 is TGTGCCAGCAGCTACTCAGCGGGAGACTACGAGCAGTACTTC. It is translated as CASSYSAGDYEQYF.

The chain employs TRBV2 and TRBJ2-7; TRBD2 might be the D (5 bases). The CDR3 has 14 amino acids. With 6 bases removed from V and 2 bases from J, the gap between germline ends came to 14 bases. Germline V gene data show CDR1 as SNHLY and CDR2 as FYNNEI. The CDR3 nucleotides are TGTGCCAGCAGCGTCACCGGGGTCACCTACGAGCAGTACTTC. This sequence encodes CASSVTGVTYEQYF.

This clone was counted a few times. V gene TRBV19 combines with J gene TRBJ1-2, with TRBD1 identical over 8 bases. V dropped 7 bases and J dropped 6; count of bases not matched to a gene: 13. Germline CDR1 reads LNHDA; CDR2 reads SQIVND (reference sequence). CDR3 size: 15 residues. The chain's CDR3 is CASKDRARGVHGYTF. CDR3 coding DNA: TGTGCCAGTAAGGACAGGGCGAGGGGAGTTCATGGCTACACCTTC. The full variable domain, with the rest looked up from reference TRBV19 and TRBJ1-2, is DGGITQSPKYLFRKEGQNVTLSCEQNLNHDAMYWYRQDPGQGLRLIYYSQIVNDFQKGDIAEGYSVSREKKESFPLTVTSAQKNPTAFYLCASKDRARGVHGYTFGSGTRLTVV.

The chain is built from TRBV5-1 and TRBJ1-3; TRBD1 aligns across 7 bases. The CDR3 length is 17 residues. V shed 0 bases and J 0 bases; nucleotides not matched to a gene: 6. CDR1 is SGHRS and CDR2 is YFSETQ in the germline V gene. CDR3 sequence (DNA): TGCGCCAGCAGCTTGGCCTCAGGACAGGCCTCTGGAAACACCATATATTTT. It translates to CASSLASGQASGNTIYF.

This clone was observed a single time. The chain recombines TRBV18 with TRBJ2-5, with D possibly called TRBD1 or TRBD2 (5 bases each). The length of the CDR3 is 12 residues. CDR1 and CDR2 (germline): KGHSH, LQKENI. Trimming stripped 7 bases from V and 0 bases from J, with 6 bases between. The CDR3 DNA sequence: TGTGCCAGCTGGGGGTACCAAGAGACCCAGTACTTC. Its translation: CASWGYQETQYF.

This clone was detected once. J is TRBJ1-1 and V is TRBV28; maybe TRBD1 (5 bases). This CDR3 has 10 residues. Germline CDR1 MDHEN, CDR2 SYDVKM. V shed 10 bases and J shed 9 bases, with 12 bases lying between them. This CDR3 is CATAQGQAFF. In DNA form, the CDR3 reads TGTGCCACCGCCCAGGGCCAAGCTTTCTTT.

This rearrangement joins TRBV2 to TRBJ2-7, with D maybe TRBD1 (6 bases). Germline V gene lookup returns CDR1 SNHLY and CDR2 FYNNEI. Trimming shortened V by 8 bases and J by 0 bases, and 8 bases separated the two germline ends. The CDR3 spans 12 residues. The CDR3 reads CASGQLSYEQYF. The CDR3 coding sequence is TGTGCCAGCGGACAGCTCTCCTACGAGCAGTACTTC. Using reference TRBV2 and TRBJ2-7 for the parts outside the CDR3, the full variable domain is EPEVTQTPSHQVTQMGQEVILRCVPISNHLYFYWYRQILGQKVEFLVSFYNNEISEKSEIFDDQFSVERPDGSNFTLKIRSTKLEDSAMYFCASGQLSYEQYFGPGTRLTVT.

The rearrangement joins TRBV2 to TRBJ2-2, with D uncertain. Per germline, CDR1 SNHLY and CDR2 FYNNEI. Trimming cost V 7 bases and J 1 base, with 13 bases left between them. The CDR3 is made up of 15 amino acids. This chain's CDR3 is CASKRATQNTGELFF. Written as DNA, the CDR3 is TGTGCCAGCAAGCGAGCGACCCAGAACACCGGGGAGCTGTTTTTT.